This T cell receptor (beta chain) derives from a study of patients and donors after allogeneic stem cell transplantation. TCRdb re-analysed the RT-PCR reads in MiXCR, keeping a single row per CDR3 protein. The sample yields about 960,000 distinct CDR3 sequences, approximately 19% seen once. This clonotype originated in a human donor who was either an allogeneic HSCT recipient or a stem cell or donor lymphocyte infusion donor (not recorded which). It is not recorded whose cells these are; they may come from a transplant donor. Sample: blood, either unsorted or a sorted T cell fraction (not recorded which).

For the CDR3, the DNA is TGTGCCATCAGTCGGGGGCAAGGGTACACTGAAGCTTTCTTT. This encodes CAISRGQGYTEAFF. V and J are TRBV10-3 and TRBJ1-1, with D maybe TRBD1 (6 bases). The CDR3 is 14 amino acids. Trimming took 5 bases from V and 3 from J, leaving 13 bases between them. Per germline, CDR1 ENHRY and CDR2 SYGVKD.